This T cell receptor beta chain was documented in a study of T cells in tumors after PD-1 blockade. About the study: Excluded were patients with checkpoint blockade, immunosuppressants, or radiotherapy or other anti-cancer therapy within 4 weeks. Blood samples averaged around 120,000 templates (range about 24,679-260,000) and roughly 37,000 unique clonotypes. Findings of the study overall: Some novel exhausted tumor clones appeared in pre-treatment blood, suggesting peripheral recruitment.

Clones were sequenced by immunoSEQ multiplex PCR, and TCRdb holds only the in-frame ones, with some missing. The data show tens of thousands of clones, just under 80% seen once. The germline V gene has CDR1 SGHVS and CDR2 FQNEAQ. CDR3 length: 14 amino acids. V was pared by 3 bases and J by 2 bases, with 7 bases between. Genomic DNA template from tumor biopsies or peripheral blood, about 600 ng to 6,500 ng input. Notes on this clone: The antigen is unknown.

This TCR was sampled from a human donor with basal cell carcinoma. This chain uses TRBV7-8 with TRBJ2-2; D unresolved. The sequencing here drew on PBMCs, taken before anti-PD-1 treatment. The CDR3, as DNA: TGTGCCAGCAGCTTTTCAGACAACACCGGGGAGCTGTTTTTT. Residues: CASSFSDNTGELFF.